The present TCR beta chain was sequenced within a study of blood T cells in healthy people across ages. Whole-study results and caveats: The fall in TCR beta diversity per million T cells was roughly linear with age. A strong correlation between TCR beta diversity and naive T cell percentage was seen. Estimates drawn from one million T cells were deemed to understate diversity.

Primed by a sample-barcoded 5' primer and a J-beta primer mix, a second PCR proceeded for about 7 to 11 cycles. A single record per CDR3 protein comes from TCRdb applying MiXCR to the 5' RACE reads. The sample carries about 760,000 distinct CDR3 sequences, 45% to 70% recorded once. Ranging in age from roughly 6 to 90, the donors were healthy Caucasian individuals from Russia. As regards this clonotype: Its antigen remains unknown.

Germline CDR1 reads WSHSY; CDR2 reads SAAADI. V was pared by 4 bases and J by 5 bases, with 12 bases between. The CDR3 totals 13 residues. Sequenced input: blood. This receptor was identified in a man aged 40-55 years in good health. This chain uses TRBV10-2 with TRBJ2-7, with D tentatively TRBD2 (5 bases). The CDR3 DNA sequence: TGCGCCAGCAGTGGCGCTAGCTATGACGAGCAGTACTTC. Residues: CASSGASYDEQYF.